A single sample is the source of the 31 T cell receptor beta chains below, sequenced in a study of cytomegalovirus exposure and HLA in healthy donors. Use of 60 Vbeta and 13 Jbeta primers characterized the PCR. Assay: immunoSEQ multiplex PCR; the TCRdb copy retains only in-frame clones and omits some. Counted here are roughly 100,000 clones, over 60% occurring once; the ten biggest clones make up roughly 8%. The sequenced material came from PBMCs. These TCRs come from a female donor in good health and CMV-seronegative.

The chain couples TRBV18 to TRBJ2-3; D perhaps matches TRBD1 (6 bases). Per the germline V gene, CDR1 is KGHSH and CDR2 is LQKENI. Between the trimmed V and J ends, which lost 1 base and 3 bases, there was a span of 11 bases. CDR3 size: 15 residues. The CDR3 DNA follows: TGTGCCAGCTCACCACTAAACAGGGTTACAGATACGCAGTATTTT. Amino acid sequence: CASSPLNRVTDTQYF.

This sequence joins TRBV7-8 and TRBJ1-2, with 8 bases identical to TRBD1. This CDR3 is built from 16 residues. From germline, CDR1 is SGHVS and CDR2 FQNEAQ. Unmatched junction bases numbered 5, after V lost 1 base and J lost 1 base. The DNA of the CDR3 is TGTGCCAGCAGCTTAGGGGACAGGTCTTTTAACTATGGCTACACCTTC. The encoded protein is CASSLGDRSFNYGYTF.

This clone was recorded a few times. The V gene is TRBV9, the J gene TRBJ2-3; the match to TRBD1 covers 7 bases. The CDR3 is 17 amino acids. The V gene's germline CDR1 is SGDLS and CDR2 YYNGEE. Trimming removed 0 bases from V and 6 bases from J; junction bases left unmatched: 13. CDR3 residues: CASSVDSDRRQGDTQYF. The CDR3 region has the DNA TGTGCCAGCAGCGTAGACTCGGACAGGCGGCAAGGCGATACGCAGTATTTT.

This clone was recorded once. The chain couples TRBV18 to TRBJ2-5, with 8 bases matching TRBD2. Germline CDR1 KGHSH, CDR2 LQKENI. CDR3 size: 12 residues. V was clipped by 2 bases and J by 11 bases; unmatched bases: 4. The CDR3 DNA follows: TGTGCCAGCTCACCAACTAGCGGAGAGCAGTACTTC. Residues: CASSPTSGEQYF.

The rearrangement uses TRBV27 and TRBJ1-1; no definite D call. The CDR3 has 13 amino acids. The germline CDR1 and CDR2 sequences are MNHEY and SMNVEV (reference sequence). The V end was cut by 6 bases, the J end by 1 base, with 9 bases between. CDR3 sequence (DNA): TGTGCCAGCAGGACAATCGAGAACACTGAAGCTTTCTTT. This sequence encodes CASRTIENTEAFF.

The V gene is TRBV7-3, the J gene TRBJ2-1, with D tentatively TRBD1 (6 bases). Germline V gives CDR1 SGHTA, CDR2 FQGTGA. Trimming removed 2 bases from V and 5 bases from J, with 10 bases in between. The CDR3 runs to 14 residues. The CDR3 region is CASSLAQGDNEQFF. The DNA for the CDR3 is TGTGCCAGCAGCTTAGCACAGGGTGACAATGAGCAGTTCTTC.

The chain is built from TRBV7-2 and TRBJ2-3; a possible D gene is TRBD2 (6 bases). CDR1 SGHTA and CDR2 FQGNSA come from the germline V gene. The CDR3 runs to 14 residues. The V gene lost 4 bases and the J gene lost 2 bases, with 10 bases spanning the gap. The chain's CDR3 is CASSSGTLTDTQYF. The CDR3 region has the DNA TGTGCCAGCAGCTCCGGGACTCTCACAGATACGCAGTATTTT. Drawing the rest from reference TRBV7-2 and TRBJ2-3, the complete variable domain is GAGVSQSPSNKVTEKGKDVELRCDPISGHTALYWYRQSLGQGLEFLIYFQGNSAPDKSGLPSDRFSAERTGGSVSTLTIQRTQQEDSAVYLCASSSGTLTDTQYFGPGTRLTVL.

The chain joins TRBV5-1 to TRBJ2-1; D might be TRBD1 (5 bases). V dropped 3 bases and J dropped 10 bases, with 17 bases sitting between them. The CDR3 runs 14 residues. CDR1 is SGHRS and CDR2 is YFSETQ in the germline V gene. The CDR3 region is CASSSGLPPEEQFF. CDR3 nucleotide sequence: TGCGCCAGCAGCTCAGGGCTCCCCCCGGAGGAGCAGTTCTTC.

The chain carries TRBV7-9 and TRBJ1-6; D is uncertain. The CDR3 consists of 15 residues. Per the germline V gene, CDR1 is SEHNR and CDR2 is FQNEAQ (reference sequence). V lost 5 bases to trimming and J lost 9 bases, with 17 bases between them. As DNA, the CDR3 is TGTGCCAGCAGCCCCCGGGGTGGCCTTACTTCACCCCTCCACTTT. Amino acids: CASSPRGGLTSPLHF.

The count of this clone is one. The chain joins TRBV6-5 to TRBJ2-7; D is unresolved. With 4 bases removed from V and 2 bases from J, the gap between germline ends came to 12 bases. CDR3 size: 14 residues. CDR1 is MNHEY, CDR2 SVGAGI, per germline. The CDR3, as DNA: TGTGCCAGCAGTTGGCCCCAGAGGCCCTACGAGCAGTACTTC. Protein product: CASSWPQRPYEQYF.

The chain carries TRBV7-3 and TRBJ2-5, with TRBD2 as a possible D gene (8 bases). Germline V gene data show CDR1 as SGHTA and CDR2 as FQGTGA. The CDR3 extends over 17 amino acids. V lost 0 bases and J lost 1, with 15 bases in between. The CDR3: CASSLTRGLAGQETQYF. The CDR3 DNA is TGTGCCAGCAGCTTAACGAGGGGGCTAGCGGGCCAAGAGACCCAGTACTTC.

The DNA of the CDR3 is TGTGCCAGCAGCTTTTCTAGAAGTAGCACTGAAGCTTTCTTT. It is translated as CASSFSRSSTEAFF. The chain uses TRBV7-3 and TRBJ1-1, with no clear D. The CDR3 contains 14 residues. Trimming took off 3 bases at V and 4 bases at J, with 12 bases between the two ends. From germline, CDR1 is SGHTA and CDR2 FQGTGA.

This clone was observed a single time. Here the CDR3 DNA reads TGTGCCAGCAGCTTGATGACGGACTCGGGCACTGAAGCTTTCTTT. This sequence encodes CASSLMTDSGTEAFF. The rearrangement uses TRBV5-6 and TRBJ1-1, with D unresolved. Germline-derived CDR1 and CDR2 are SGHDT and YYEEEE. The V end was cut by 1 base, the J end by 4 bases, with 14 bases between. The length of the CDR3 is 15 residues.

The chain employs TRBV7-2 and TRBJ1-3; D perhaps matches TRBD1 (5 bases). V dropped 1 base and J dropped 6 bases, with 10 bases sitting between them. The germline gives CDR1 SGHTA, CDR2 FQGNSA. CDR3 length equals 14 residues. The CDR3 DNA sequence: TGTGCCAGCAGCTTAGACCAGGGTAAAAACACCATATATTTT. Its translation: CASSLDQGKNTIYF.

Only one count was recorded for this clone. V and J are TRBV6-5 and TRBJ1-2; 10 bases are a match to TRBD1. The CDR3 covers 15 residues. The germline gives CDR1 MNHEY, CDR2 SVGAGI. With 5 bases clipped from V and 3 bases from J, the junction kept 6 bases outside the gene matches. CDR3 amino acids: CASSTGQGVHYGYTF. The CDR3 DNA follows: TGTGCCAGCAGTACTGGACAGGGGGTACACTATGGCTACACCTTC.

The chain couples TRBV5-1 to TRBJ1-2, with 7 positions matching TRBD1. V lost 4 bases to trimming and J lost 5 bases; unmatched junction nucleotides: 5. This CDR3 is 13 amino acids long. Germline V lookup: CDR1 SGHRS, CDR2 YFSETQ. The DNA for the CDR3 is TGCGCCAGCAGCGCCAGGGACAGTTATGGCTACACCTTC. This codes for CASSARDSYGYTF.

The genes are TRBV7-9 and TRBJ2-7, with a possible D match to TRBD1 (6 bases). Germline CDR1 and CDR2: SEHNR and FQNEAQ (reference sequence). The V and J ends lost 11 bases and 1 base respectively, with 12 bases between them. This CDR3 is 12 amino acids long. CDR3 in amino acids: CAVQQGSYEQYF. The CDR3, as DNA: TGTGCCGTACAACAGGGATCCTACGAGCAGTACTTC.

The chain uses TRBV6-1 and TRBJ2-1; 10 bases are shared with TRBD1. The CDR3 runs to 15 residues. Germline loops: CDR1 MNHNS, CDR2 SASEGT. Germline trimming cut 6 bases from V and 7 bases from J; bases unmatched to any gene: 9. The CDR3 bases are TGTGCCAGCAGCCAAGGACAGGGGGTAATGAATGAGCAGTTCTTC. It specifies CASSQGQGVMNEQFF.

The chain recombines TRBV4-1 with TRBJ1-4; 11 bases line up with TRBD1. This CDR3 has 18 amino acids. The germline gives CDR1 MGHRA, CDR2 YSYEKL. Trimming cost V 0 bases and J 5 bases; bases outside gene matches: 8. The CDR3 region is CASSQEGQGVESNEKLFF. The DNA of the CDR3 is TGCGCCAGCAGCCAAGAGGGACAGGGGGTTGAATCGAATGAAAAACTGTTTTTT.

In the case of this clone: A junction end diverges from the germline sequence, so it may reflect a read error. The CDR3: CSSSLAFGLAGDNEQFF. CDR3 DNA: TGTTCCAGCAGCTTAGCGTTCGGGCTAGCGGGGGACAATGAGCAGTTCTTC. The chain joins TRBV7-9 to TRBJ2-1; 10 positions agree with TRBD2. Germline loops: CDR1 SEHNR, CDR2 FQNEAQ (reference sequence). This CDR3 is built from 17 residues.

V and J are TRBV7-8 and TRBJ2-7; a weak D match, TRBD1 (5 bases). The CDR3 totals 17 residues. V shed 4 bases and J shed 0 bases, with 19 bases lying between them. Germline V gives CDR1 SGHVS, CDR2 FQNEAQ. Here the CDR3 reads CASSSTMGLTGSYEQYF. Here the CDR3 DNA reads TGTGCCAGCAGCTCAACTATGGGGCTCACAGGCTCCTACGAGCAGTACTTC.

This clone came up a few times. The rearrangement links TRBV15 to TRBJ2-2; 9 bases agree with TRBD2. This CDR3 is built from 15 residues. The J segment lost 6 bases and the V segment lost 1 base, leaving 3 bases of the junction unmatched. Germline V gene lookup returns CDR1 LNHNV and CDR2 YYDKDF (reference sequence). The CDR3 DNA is TGTGCCACCAGCAGAGGGCGGGAGGGCCCCGGGGAGCTGTTTTTT. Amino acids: CATSRGREGPGELFF.

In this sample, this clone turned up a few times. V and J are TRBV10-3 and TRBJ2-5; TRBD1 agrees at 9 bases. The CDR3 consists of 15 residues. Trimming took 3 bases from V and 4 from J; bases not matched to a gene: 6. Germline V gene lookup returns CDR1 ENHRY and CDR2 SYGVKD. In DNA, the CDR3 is TGTGCCATCAGTGACAGGGACAGGGTTGGAGAGACCCAGTACTTC. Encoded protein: CAISDRDRVGETQYF.

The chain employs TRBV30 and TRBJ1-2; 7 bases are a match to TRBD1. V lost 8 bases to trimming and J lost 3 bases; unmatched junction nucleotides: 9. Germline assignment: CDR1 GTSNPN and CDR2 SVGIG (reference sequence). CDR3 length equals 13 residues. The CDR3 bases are TGTGCCCGTTCGGACAGGCAAGACTATGGCTACACCTTC. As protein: CARSDRQDYGYTF. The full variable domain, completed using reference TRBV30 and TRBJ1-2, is SQTIHQWPATLVQPVGSPLSLECTVEGTSNPNLYWYRQAAGRGLQLLFYSVGIGQISSEVPQNLSASRPQDRQFILSSKKLLLSDSGFYLCARSDRQDYGYTFGSGTRLTVV.

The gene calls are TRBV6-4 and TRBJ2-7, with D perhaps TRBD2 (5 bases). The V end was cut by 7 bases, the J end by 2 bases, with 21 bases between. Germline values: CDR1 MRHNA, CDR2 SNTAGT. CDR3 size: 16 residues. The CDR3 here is CASKTLWSQEAYEQYF. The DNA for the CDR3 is TGTGCCAGCAAGACTCTCTGGAGCCAGGAGGCCTACGAGCAGTACTTC.

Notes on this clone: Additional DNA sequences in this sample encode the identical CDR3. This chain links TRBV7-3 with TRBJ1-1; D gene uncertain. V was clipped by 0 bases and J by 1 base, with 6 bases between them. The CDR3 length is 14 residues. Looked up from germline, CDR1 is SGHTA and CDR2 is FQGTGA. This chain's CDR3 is CASSLTGGNTEAFF. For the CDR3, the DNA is TGTGCCAGCAGCTTAACAGGCGGGAACACTGAAGCTTTCTTT.

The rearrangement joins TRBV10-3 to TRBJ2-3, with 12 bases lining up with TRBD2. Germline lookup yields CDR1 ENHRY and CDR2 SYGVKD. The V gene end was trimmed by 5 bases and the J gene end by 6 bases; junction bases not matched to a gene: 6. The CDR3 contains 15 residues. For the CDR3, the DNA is TGTGCCATCAGTCGGACTAGCGGGGACTTGGATACGCAGTATTTT. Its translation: CAISRTSGDLDTQYF.

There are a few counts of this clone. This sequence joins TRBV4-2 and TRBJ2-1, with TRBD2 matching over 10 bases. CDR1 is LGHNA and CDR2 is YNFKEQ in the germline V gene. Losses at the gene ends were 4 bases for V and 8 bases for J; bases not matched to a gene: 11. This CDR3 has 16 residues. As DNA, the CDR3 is TGTGCCAGCAGCCGAAACGCGGCTAGCGGGAGCTATGAGCAGTTCTTC. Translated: CASSRNAASGSYEQFF.

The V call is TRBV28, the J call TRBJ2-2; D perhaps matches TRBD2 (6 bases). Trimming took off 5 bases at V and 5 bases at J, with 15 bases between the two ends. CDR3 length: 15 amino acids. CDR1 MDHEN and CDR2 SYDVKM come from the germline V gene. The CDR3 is CASSLGAGWTGELFF. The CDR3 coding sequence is TGTGCCAGCAGTCTAGGGGCGGGGTGGACCGGGGAGCTGTTTTTT. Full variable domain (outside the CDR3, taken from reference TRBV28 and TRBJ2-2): DVKVTQSSRYLVKRTGEKVFLECVQDMDHENMFWYRQDPGLGLRLIYFSYDVKMKEKGDIPEGYSVSREKKERFSLILESASTNQTSMYLCASSLGAGWTGELFFGEGSRLTVL.

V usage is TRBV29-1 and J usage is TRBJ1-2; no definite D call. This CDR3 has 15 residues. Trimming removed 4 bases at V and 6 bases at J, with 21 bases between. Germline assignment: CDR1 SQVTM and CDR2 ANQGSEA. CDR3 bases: TGCAGCGTTGCCCACAAGGTTCAGGTAGTGGATGGCTACACCTTC. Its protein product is CSVAHKVQVVDGYTF.

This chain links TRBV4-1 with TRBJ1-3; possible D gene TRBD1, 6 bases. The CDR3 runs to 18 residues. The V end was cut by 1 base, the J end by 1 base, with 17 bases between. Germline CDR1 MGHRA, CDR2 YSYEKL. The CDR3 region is CASSQATGNRLSGNTIYF. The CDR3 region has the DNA TGCGCCAGCAGCCAAGCAACAGGGAACCGCTTGTCTGGAAACACCATATATTTT.